This T cell receptor beta chain was found in a study of breast tumors, draining lymph nodes, adjacent tissues. Breast cancer patients provided tissue from their axillary draining lymph nodes. This clonotype was observed many times. Its antigen is undetermined. TCRdb re-called the multiplex PCR reads with MiXCR, one entry per CDR3 protein. The sample carries 90,000 to 120,000 distinct CDR3 sequences, roughly 20% recorded once. V gave up 0 bases and J gave up 7 bases; unmatched junction bases: 2. Germline V gives CDR1 LGHNA, CDR2 YNFKEQ. The CDR3 is 15 amino acids. Regarding the study as a whole: Compared with basal-like, luminal-like tumors shared significantly more repertoire with nontumor tissue. Tumor TCR diversity was below lymph nodes but above nontumor tissue.

The genes are TRBV4-2 and TRBJ1-6; the match to TRBD1 covers 8 bases. The sequencing sample was made of axillary lymph node tissue. The receptor's source is a female donor with breast cancer. Some clones in this sample may be carry-over from other donors' samples. DNA for the CDR3: TGTGCCAGCAGCCAAGAACAGGGGGAAAATTCACCCCTCCACTTT. Translation: CASSQEQGENSPLHF.